Sequencing of this TCR beta chain was carried out in a study of T cells in localized non-small cell lung cancer. Study-wide results and caveats: Across samples, adjacent lung featured a median roughly 60 of the top 100 tumor clones. Increased T cell density in blood showed an association with longer overall survival. There was higher T cell clonality in uninvolved adjacent lung than in tumor, and it was highest there.

Assay: immunoSEQ multiplex PCR; the TCRdb copy retains only in-frame clones and omits some. There are tens of thousands of clones in the sample; roughly 83% occur only once, and roughly 8% lies in the top ten. CDR1 is MNHNY and CDR2 is SVGAGI in the germline V gene (reference sequence). V dropped 6 bases and J dropped 0 bases, with 11 bases sitting between them. The CDR3 length is 15 residues. Worth noting for this clone: Antigen specificity is unknown.

The specimen was PBMCs, collected before any cancer treatment. The chain recombines TRBV6-6 with TRBJ2-2; D is undetermined. This TCR came from a man aged 35-75 years with stage II lung adenocarcinoma. The CDR3 sequence is CASRRRVANTGELFF. DNA of the CDR3: TGTGCCAGCAGACGTAGGGTTGCGAACACCGGGGAGCTGTTTTTT.